This TCR beta chain originates from a study of human T cells and chemical hapten exposure. Whole-study findings and limits: Sensitizing to DPC left TCRs with a frequency above 1 in 1000 unaltered.

As concerns this clonotype: Its target is not known.

Trimming left V 2 bases short and J 4 bases short, with 6 bases between. CDR3 length: 14 residues. CDR1 and CDR2 from the germline V gene are SEHNR and FQNEAQ (reference sequence). The time point here: patch test 3, about 24 weeks after DPC sensitization. Treatment specified: therapeutic diphenylcyclopropenone sensitization with weekly scalp DPC. Each donor was an alopecia patient between 18 and 70 years of age who qualified for DPC. TCRdb reanalysed the RACE reads using MiXCR and keeps one entry per CDR3 protein. Among about 97,000 distinct CDR3 sequences listed, 25% to 30% were seen once. The clonotype originates from a man aged 35 to 55 with alopecia areata. Some clones in this sample may be carry-over from other donors' samples. The sample here was whole blood, taken in connection with sensitization to the hapten diphenylcyclopropenone (DPC). J is TRBJ2-6 and V is TRBV7-9; D gene unclear. In DNA, the CDR3 is TGTGCCAGCAGCTTAATGTCAGGGGCCAACGTCCTGACTTTC. This codes for CASSLMSGANVLTF.